A single sample gave rise to the 6 T cell receptor beta chains below, sequenced in a study of shared clonotypes between healthy human individuals. Generated by immunoSEQ multiplex PCR, the TCRdb table keeps only in-frame clones and is missing some. The profile shows approximately 500,000 clones, over 75% of them singletons. The material sequenced was PBMCs. Receptors originate from a woman aged 40 to 49 in good health. Some clones in this sample may be carry-over from other donors' samples.

V and J are TRBV23-1 and TRBJ1-5, with TRBD1 as a possible D gene (6 bases). TRBV23-1 is filed as an ORF, its function uncertain. This CDR3 is 15 amino acids long. V gave up 3 bases and J gave up 3 bases, with 12 bases separating them. This chain's CDR3 is CASSQAGVYNQPQHF. In DNA form, the CDR3 reads TGCGCCAGCAGTCAGGCAGGGGTGTACAATCAGCCCCAGCATTTT.

Comment on this clone: With only one base between it and a far larger clone, this is likely a read error. The chain couples TRBV2 to TRBJ1-5; the D gene is possibly TRBD1 (6 bases). The germline CDR1 and CDR2 sequences are SNHLY and FYNNEI. The CDR3 runs to 13 residues. The ends were cut back, 11 bases at V and 0 bases at J, with 11 bases in the middle. The DNA of the CDR3 is TGTGCCGGCGGGACACTTAGCAATCAGCCCCAGCATTTT. It codes for CAGGTLSNQPQHF.

The chain has TRBV15 and TRBJ1-1; no clear D gene. Germline loops: CDR1 LNHNV, CDR2 YYDKDF (reference sequence). V lost 0 bases to trimming and J lost 1 base, with 9 bases between them. The CDR3 has 15 residues. The CDR3 DNA reads TGTGCCACCAGCAGAGATCTGGTTCAGAACACTGAAGCTTTCTTT. Its protein is CATSRDLVQNTEAFF.

Comments on this clone: A far larger clone is only one base removed, so a read error is likely. Other DNA sequences in this specimen translate into the identical CDR3. The chain combines TRBV29-1 with TRBJ1-2; D is unclear. Looked up from germline, CDR1 is SQVTM and CDR2 is ANQGSEA. This CDR3 region has 14 residues. The CDR3 loop is CSVVSGDMGYGYTF. The CDR3 DNA is TGCAGCGTTGTGAGCGGGGATATGGGCTATGGCTACACATTC. The variable domain in full, completed from reference TRBV29-1 and TRBJ1-2, reads SAVISQKPSRDICQRGTSLTIQCQVDSQVTMMFWYRQQPGQSLTLIATANQGSEATYESGFVIDKFPISRPNLTFSTLTVSNMSPEDSSIYLCSVVSGDMGYGYTFGSGTRLTVV.

The rearrangement links TRBV5-5 to TRBJ2-6; D is ambiguous. The CDR3 consists of 16 residues. V dropped 6 bases and J dropped 0 bases, with 13 bases sitting between them. Per the germline V gene, CDR1 is SGHKS and CDR2 is YYEKEE (reference sequence). As DNA, the CDR3 is TGTGCCAGCACCGGGTCCTCGAGCTCTGGGGCCAACGTCCTGACTTTC. Residues: CASTGSSSSGANVLTF.

This chain connects TRBV15 to TRBJ2-3; 11 bases line up with TRBD2. J was trimmed by 4 bases and V by 1 base; bases with no gene match: 7. CDR1 LNHNV and CDR2 YYDKDF come from the germline V gene (reference sequence). This CDR3 is built from 17 residues. CDR3: CATSRVLLAGEADTQYF. CDR3 nucleotides: TGTGCCACCAGCAGAGTTTTACTAGCGGGAGAGGCAGATACGCAGTATTTT.